This T cell receptor (beta chain) was identified in a study of Ad26.COV2.S vaccination and SARS-CoV-2 variants. Produced via immunoSEQ multiplex PCR; TCRdb's table is partial and in-frame only. The sample carries some 460,000 clones, around 89% recorded once. V was pared by 2 bases and J by 5 bases, with 10 bases of the junction left unmatched. This CDR3 has 19 amino acids. Treatment here: 15 to 20 received Ad26.COV2.S at low or high dose, single or two shots; roughly 5 received placebo; per-sample allocation not given. Sampling was done on day 63 after the first vaccine or placebo injection. In the vaccine, an Ad26 vector expressed the SARS-CoV-2 spike of the Wuhan strain.

The TCR comes from a person aged 18-65 years who received the Ad26.COV2.S COVID-19 vaccine or a placebo. The sample here was peripheral blood, taken in a trial of Ad26.COV2.S vaccine versus placebo. The V call is TRBV23-1, the J call TRBJ2-1, with 15 bases lining up with TRBD2. TRBV23-1 is flagged as an ORF with uncertain function. The DNA of the CDR3 is TGCGCCAGCAGTCAAACAGGGACTAGCGGGGGGCCGAATCACAATGAGCAGTTCTTC. This codes for CASSQTGTSGGPNHNEQFF.